Reported below is one T cell receptor (beta chain). Its antigen is not known. CDR1 and CDR2 (germline): SGHDT, YYEEEE. The CDR3 runs 15 residues. V was pared by 1 base and J by 10 bases, with 18 bases between. The data belong to a study of blood T cells in healthy people across ages. Findings and caveats of the study: Unsorted PBMCs prevented conclusive naive versus antigen-experienced comparison.

Primed by a sample-barcoded 5' primer and a J-beta primer mix, a second PCR proceeded for roughly 7 to 12 cycles. TCRdb independently ran MiXCR on the 5' RACE reads; one entry per CDR3 protein. The sample yields 500,000 to 700,000 distinct CDR3 sequences, approximately 30% seen once. Every donor provided roughly 10 milliliters of peripheral blood. The sequenced sample consisted of blood. V and J are TRBV5-6 and TRBJ2-1, with D possibly being TRBD2 (6 bases). This clonotype was obtained from a woman older than 75 in good health. The CDR3, as DNA: TGTGCCAGCAGCTTGCGTAGCGGTGGGATACGAGAGCAGTTCTTC. It encodes CASSLRSGGIREQFF.